What follows are 19 T cell receptor beta chains derived from one specimen sequenced in a study of T cell responses to AZD1222 COVID-19 vaccine. The data were produced by immunoSEQ multiplex PCR, yet TCRdb's version contains in-frame clones alone and is incomplete. The sample holds 180,000 or so clones, roughly nine tenths seen once. This sample comprised peripheral blood, obtained on day 0 of AZD1222 vaccination. These receptors were taken from an adult in good health.

V and J are TRBV29-1 and TRBJ1-2; no firm D call. V lost 4 bases to trimming and J lost 4 bases, with 10 bases between them. The CDR3 length is 12 residues. CDR1 and CDR2 (germline): SQVTM, ANQGSEA. The CDR3 reads CSVAGQGYGYTF. CDR3 nucleotides: TGCAGCGTTGCTGGGCAAGGCTATGGCTACACCTTC.

The chain recombines TRBV4-1 with TRBJ1-2; 8 nucleotides agree with TRBD1. With 0 bases clipped from V and 4 bases from J, the junction kept 7 bases outside the gene matches. CDR1 is MGHRA, CDR2 YSYEKL, per germline. CDR3 length equals 16 residues. Here the CDR3 DNA reads TGCGCCAGCAGCCAAGATCGATCAGGGGGCGCCTATGGCTACACCTTC. It encodes CASSQDRSGGAYGYTF.

The V call is TRBV29-1, the J call TRBJ1-1, with D maybe TRBD1 (5 bases). The ends were cut back, 6 bases at V and 6 bases at J, with 20 bases in the middle. There are 14 residues in the CDR3. Germline V gene data show CDR1 as SQVTM and CDR2 as ANQGSEA. The CDR3 spells CSVPPGRGKAEAFF. The CDR3 DNA follows: TGCAGCGTCCCACCAGGGAGAGGAAAGGCTGAAGCTTTCTTT.

This clone has just one count. This chain joins TRBV5-1 and TRBJ1-3; no clear D. Germline CDR1 is SGHRS and CDR2 is YFSETQ. This CDR3 region has 15 residues. Trimming left V 0 bases short and J 2 bases short, with 9 bases between. For the CDR3, the DNA is TGCGCCAGCAGCTTGGTTCTGGGGACTGGAAACACCATATATTTT. The encoded protein is CASSLVLGTGNTIYF. Combining the CDR3 with reference TRBV5-1 and TRBJ1-3 gives the whole variable domain KAGVTQTPRYLIKTRGQQVTLSCSPISGHRSVSWYQQTPGQGLQFLFEYFSETQRNKGNFPGRFSGRQFSNSRSEMNVSTLELGDSALYLCASSLVLGTGNTIYFGEGSWLTVV.

The chain is built from TRBV7-9 and TRBJ2-7; D assignment may be TRBD1 or TRBD2 (5 bases each). Trimming took 5 bases from V and 0 from J, leaving 11 bases between them. Germline V gene lookup returns CDR1 SEHNR and CDR2 FQNEAQ (reference sequence). This CDR3 region has 14 residues. This chain's CDR3 is CASSAGTPSYEQYF. CDR3 nucleotide sequence: TGTGCCAGCAGCGCCGGGACCCCCTCCTACGAGCAGTACTTC.

The J gene is TRBJ1-1, the V gene TRBV19, with 9 bases aligning to TRBD1. Germline CDR1 reads LNHDA; CDR2 reads SQIVND (reference sequence). V dropped 7 bases and J dropped 1; count of bases not matched to a gene: 4. The CDR3 is 14 amino acids. The chain's CDR3 is CASTLGQGNTEAFF. In DNA, the CDR3 is TGTGCCAGTACCCTGGGACAGGGGAACACTGAAGCTTTCTTT.

This chain joins TRBV5-6 and TRBJ1-2; D remains ambiguous. Germline CDR1 and CDR2: SGHDT and YYEEEE. The CDR3 has 16 residues. Trimming pared 0 bases from V and 2 bases from J, leaving 14 bases between. The CDR3 reads CASSLEPRSSNYGYTF. CDR3 DNA: TGTGCCAGCAGCTTGGAGCCTCGGTCATCGAACTATGGCTACACCTTC.

The chain employs TRBV2 and TRBJ1-6; D remains ambiguous. The CDR3 is 13 residues long. CDR1 is SNHLY and CDR2 is FYNNEI in the germline V gene. Trimming shortened V by 4 bases and J by 7 bases, and 8 bases separated the two germline ends. In DNA, the CDR3 is TGTGCCAGCAGTGGAGAGTACAATTCACCCCTCCACTTT. It specifies CASSGEYNSPLHF.

CDR3 bases: TGTGCCAGTATGGGAGACAGGGGGCAACGTAGCTATGGCTACACCTTC. Translated: CASMGDRGQRSYGYTF. V usage is TRBV19 and J usage is TRBJ1-2, with TRBD1 matching 10 bases. This CDR3 is 16 amino acids long. Trimming took 7 bases from V and 4 from J; bases not matched to a gene: 12. The germline CDR1 and CDR2 sequences are LNHDA and SQIVND (reference sequence).

The chain carries TRBV7-9 and TRBJ2-1; 10 nucleotides align to TRBD2. V was clipped by 0 bases and J by 12 bases; unmatched bases: 5. Germline lookup yields CDR1 SEHNR and CDR2 FQNEAQ (reference sequence). The CDR3 is 14 residues long. The CDR3 coding sequence is TGTGCCAGCAGCTTAGCGGGGTTAGCGGGAGGGCAGTTCTTC. This translates into CASSLAGLAGGQFF.

The V gene is TRBV6-1, the J gene TRBJ1-5; D is uncertain. V lost 0 bases and J lost 5, with 8 bases in between. CDR1 is MNHNS, CDR2 SASEGT, per germline. The CDR3 totals 14 residues. The CDR3 sequence is CASSEARGYQPQHF. The CDR3 coding sequence is TGTGCCAGCAGTGAAGCCCGGGGTTATCAGCCCCAGCATTTT.

The gene calls are TRBV6-5 and TRBJ2-3; 8 nucleotides agree with TRBD1. CDR1 is MNHEY and CDR2 is SVGAGI in the germline V gene. This CDR3 spans 15 amino acids. J gave up 3 bases and V 8 bases, and 10 bases lay outside the gene matches. The CDR3 sequence: CASELRDRQTDTQYF. DNA of the CDR3: TGTGCCAGCGAGCTCCGGGACAGGCAGACAGATACGCAGTATTTT.

The J gene is TRBJ1-5, the V gene TRBV19; D is unresolved. The CDR3 covers 15 residues. The V gene lost 1 base and the J gene lost 2 bases, with 9 bases spanning the gap. The germline V gene has CDR1 LNHDA and CDR2 SQIVND (reference sequence). The CDR3 DNA is TGTGCCAGTAGTATAGGAAGGGCGGGCAATCAGCCCCAGCATTTT. Its translation: CASSIGRAGNQPQHF.

This sequence joins TRBV27 and TRBJ2-1; D not certain. V shed 4 bases and J shed 0 bases, with 10 bases lying between them. CDR1 and CDR2 from the germline V gene are MNHEY and SMNVEV (reference sequence). The CDR3 has 15 amino acids. CDR3 in amino acids: CASSSTASSYNEQFF. CDR3 coding DNA: TGTGCCAGCAGTTCGACGGCGAGCTCCTACAATGAGCAGTTCTTC.

The J gene is TRBJ2-7, the V gene TRBV2, with D perhaps given as TRBD1 or TRBD2 (5 bases each). This CDR3 is 12 amino acids long. V lost 5 bases, J lost 7 bases, and 12 bases lay in between. CDR1 SNHLY and CDR2 FYNNEI come from the germline V gene. The CDR3 DNA reads as TGTGCCAGCAGTTCGGGGCCGGGGGAGCAGTACTTC. This sequence encodes CASSSGPGEQYF.

This rearrangement joins TRBV6-5 to TRBJ2-3; tentatively, D is TRBD1 (5 bases). There are 14 residues in the CDR3. Looked up from germline, CDR1 is MNHEY and CDR2 is SVGAGI. The V and J ends lost 8 bases and 2 bases respectively, with 14 bases between them. The CDR3 nucleotides read TGTGCCAGCCTACTGGACACCTACACAGATACGCAGTATTTT. Protein: CASLLDTYTDTQYF.

V is TRBV7-2 and J is TRBJ1-2; TRBD1 aligns across 9 bases. CDR1 SGHTA and CDR2 FQGNSA come from the germline V gene. With 4 bases clipped from V and 4 bases from J, the junction kept 4 bases outside the gene matches. The CDR3 runs to 14 residues. CDR3 bases: TGTGCCAGCAGCTCTACAGGGGGCGTCTATGGCTACACCTTC. It translates to CASSSTGGVYGYTF.

V gene TRBV27 combines with J gene TRBJ1-2; the D gene is possibly TRBD1 (5 bases). CDR1 and CDR2 from the germline V gene are MNHEY and SMNVEV (reference sequence). Trimming shortened V by 2 bases and J by 4 bases, and 20 bases separated the two germline ends. This CDR3 contains 17 residues. The CDR3 nucleotides read TGTGCCAGCAGTTTACTAATAGGGAGGGGCGCCCCCTATGGCTACACCTTC. Translated, it gives CASSLLIGRGAPYGYTF.

This clone was seen a few times. Other nucleotide sequences from this sample produce the same CDR3. The chain carries TRBV12-3 or TRBV12-4 and TRBJ2-7, with D perhaps TRBD2 (5 bases). The V end lost 2 bases, the J end lost 1 base, and 6 bases lay between the germline ends. The CDR3 sequence is 13 residues long. The CDR3: CASSLSGSYEQYF. DNA of the CDR3: TGTGCCAGCAGTTTAAGCGGATCCTACGAGCAGTACTTC.